The 24 T cell receptor beta chains given below trace back to one sample, sequenced in a study of PD-1 blockade in classical Hodgkin lymphoma. Some clones are missing from TCRdb's copy, which holds only in-frame ones; the method was immunoSEQ multiplex PCR. The sample carries about 40,000 clones, around 88% recorded once. Relapse was seen in all patients after autologous stem cell transplantation, and brentuximab vedotin exposure was variable. This material consisted of peripheral blood mononuclear cells (PBMCs), taken before the second cycle of nivolumab. The receptors come from a human donor with classical Hodgkin lymphoma.

V and J are TRBV5-1 and TRBJ2-3; D call uncertain. The V end lost 0 bases, the J end lost 3 bases, and 11 bases lay between the germline ends. From germline, CDR1 is SGHRS and CDR2 YFSETQ. CDR3 length: 15 residues. CDR3 residues: CASSLEPLETDTQYF. The DNA for the CDR3 is TGCGCCAGCAGCTTGGAGCCCCTCGAGACAGATACGCAGTATTTT.

CDR3 residues: CASSYPEGGNTEAFF. The CDR3 nucleotides are TGTGCCAGCAGTTACCCGGAGGGGGGAAACACTGAAGCTTTCTTT. The V gene is TRBV6-6, the J gene TRBJ1-1; D may be TRBD1 (6 bases). V was trimmed by 2 bases and J by 2 bases, leaving 12 bases between them. The V gene's germline CDR1 is MNHNY and CDR2 SVGAGI (reference sequence). This CDR3 contains 15 residues.

V is TRBV5-4 and J is TRBJ2-2, with no clear D. The V end was cut by 7 bases, the J end by 1 base, with 14 bases between. The CDR3 sequence is 15 residues long. Per the germline V gene, CDR1 is SGHNT and CDR2 is YYREEE (reference sequence). The CDR3 DNA reads as TGTGCCAGCGTCCATAAACGGAAGAACACCGGGGAGCTGTTTTTT. It is translated as CASVHKRKNTGELFF.

V is TRBV28 and J is TRBJ2-1, with 8 bases that match TRBD2. V lost 7 bases to trimming and J lost 2 bases; unmatched junction nucleotides: 7. Germline CDR1 MDHEN, CDR2 SYDVKM. The CDR3 runs to 15 residues. The CDR3 sequence is CASTVSGRTYNEQFF. CDR3 in DNA: TGTGCCAGCACCGTCAGCGGGAGAACCTACAATGAGCAGTTCTTC.

The genes are TRBV2 and TRBJ1-1, with a tentative D call TRBD1 (5 bases). The CDR3 is 14 residues long. The germline V gene has CDR1 SNHLY and CDR2 FYNNEI. Trimming left V 6 bases short and J 5 bases short, with 16 bases between. CDR3 DNA sequence: TGTGCCAGCAGGGGCCAGGGTCCGAGGACTGAAGCTTTCTTT. Translated, it gives CASRGQGPRTEAFF.

The chain couples TRBV19 to TRBJ2-5, with TRBD1 matching 8 bases. V lost 0 bases and J lost 1; bases outside the gene matches: 4. The germline V gene encodes CDR1 LNHDA and CDR2 SQIVND (reference sequence). The CDR3 length is 16 residues. CDR3 amino acids: CASSIDETGVQETQYF. CDR3 DNA sequence: TGTGCCAGTAGTATAGATGAGACAGGGGTCCAAGAGACCCAGTACTTC.

This clone came up a few times. This chain connects TRBV7-8 to TRBJ2-3, with D tentatively TRBD2 (5 bases). The CDR3 loop spans 12 amino acids. Trimming removed 6 bases from V and 6 bases from J, with 10 bases in between. CDR1 is SGHVS, CDR2 FQNEAQ, per germline. Written as DNA, the CDR3 is TGTGCCAGCAGTCAACCGGGGGATACGCAGTATTTT. It yields the protein CASSQPGDTQYF.

V and J are TRBV19 and TRBJ2-7; tentative D call: TRBD1 (7 bases). V was cut by 2 bases and J by 9 bases, with 20 bases left in between. Germline CDR1 LNHDA, CDR2 SQIVND (reference sequence). This CDR3 comprises 15 residues. The CDR3 here is CASSISRGDSAGQYF. The CDR3 DNA follows: TGTGCCAGTAGTATATCTAGGGGGGACAGCGCGGGGCAGTACTTC.

The chain couples TRBV27 to TRBJ2-7; the match to TRBD2 covers 7 bases. CDR3 size: 13 residues. The germline V gene encodes CDR1 MNHEY and CDR2 SMNVEV (reference sequence). Trimming cost V 5 bases and J 4 bases; bases outside gene matches: 5. The CDR3 region is CASSLQAGYEQYF. The CDR3 bases are TGTGCCAGCAGTCTCCAAGCGGGATACGAGCAGTACTTC.

The rearrangement links TRBV9 to TRBJ2-3; 9 bases map to TRBD2. V gave up 3 bases and J gave up 5 bases; unmatched junction bases: 4. The V gene's germline CDR1 is SGDLS and CDR2 YYNGEE. This CDR3 is built from 14 residues. CDR3 in DNA: TGTGCCAGCAGCGATCTAGCGGGAAGAGATACGCAGTATTTT. This codes for CASSDLAGRDTQYF.

V gene TRBV27 combines with J gene TRBJ1-1; D not certain. The CDR3 extends over 14 amino acids. CDR1 is MNHEY and CDR2 is SMNVEV in the germline V gene (reference sequence). Trimming shortened V by 2 bases and J by 0 bases, and 7 bases separated the two germline ends. As DNA, the CDR3 is TGTGCCAGCAGTTTAAGGAACTTGAACACTGAAGCTTTCTTT. The encoded protein is CASSLRNLNTEAFF.

The chain joins TRBV19 to TRBJ2-7; TRBD2 might be the D (6 bases). The V and J ends lost 0 bases and 5 bases respectively, with 14 bases between them. Germline CDR1 is LNHDA and CDR2 is SQIVND (reference sequence). The CDR3 loop spans 15 amino acids. This CDR3 reads CASSIDHGRRDEQYF. The CDR3, as DNA: TGTGCCAGTAGTATAGATCACGGGAGACGAGACGAGCAGTACTTC.

CDR3 DNA: TGTGCCAGCAGCCAGTTTGGGGCGCAATCTTCCTACGAGCAGTACTTC. Translated, it gives CASSQFGAQSSYEQYF. This chain uses TRBV28 with TRBJ2-7, with D perhaps TRBD1 (5 bases). Trimming cost V 6 bases and J 1 base, with 19 bases left between them. There are 16 residues in the CDR3. Germline assignment: CDR1 MDHEN and CDR2 SYDVKM.

The CDR3 sequence: CATSRTRDYEQYF. Here the CDR3 DNA reads TGTGCCACCAGCAGAACCAGAGACTACGAGCAGTACTTC. This chain connects TRBV15 to TRBJ2-7; unclear D gene. CDR3 size: 13 residues. Trimming removed 2 bases at V and 3 bases at J, with 8 bases between. Germline CDR1 LNHNV, CDR2 YYDKDF (reference sequence).

V usage is TRBV12-5 and J usage is TRBJ2-1, with no clear D. This CDR3 spans 13 amino acids. Germline-derived CDR1 and CDR2 are LGHNT and FRNRAP. Trimming cost V 0 bases and J 6 bases, with 6 bases left between them. The CDR3 sequence is CASGLVGPNEQFF. The CDR3 nucleotides are TGTGCTAGTGGTTTGGTAGGGCCCAATGAGCAGTTCTTC.

This rearrangement joins TRBV5-8 to TRBJ1-2; D may be TRBD1 (5 bases). V lost 3 bases, J lost 1 base, and 13 bases lay in between. Germline V gene sequence: CDR1 SGHTS, CDR2 YDEGEE. This CDR3 has 15 amino acids. Written as DNA, the CDR3 is TGTGCCAGCAGCTACGACAGTGGAGGTAACTATGGCTACACCTTC. It translates to CASSYDSGGNYGYTF.

This clone has just a few counts. The CDR3 spells CASKVKAGGTDTQYF. The CDR3 bases are TGTGCCAGCAAGGTAAAGGCGGGTGGCACAGATACGCAGTATTTT. The chain employs TRBV25-1 and TRBJ2-3, with D perhaps matching TRBD2 (5 bases). Germline loops: CDR1 MGHDK, CDR2 SYGVNS. The CDR3 contains 15 residues. Trimming shortened V by 7 bases and J by 1 base, and 15 bases separated the two germline ends.

In its sample, this clone was seen once. The rearrangement joins TRBV6-4 to TRBJ2-1; D possibly corresponds to TRBD2 (7 bases). This CDR3 region has 16 residues. Germline V lookup: CDR1 MRHNA, CDR2 SNTAGT. The ends were cut back, 6 bases at V and 0 bases at J, with 15 bases in the middle. The CDR3 here is CASSVAGDYSYNEQFF. In DNA, the CDR3 is TGTGCCAGCAGCGTTGCAGGGGACTACTCCTACAATGAGCAGTTCTTC.

The rearrangement joins TRBV6-6 to TRBJ1-2; D is unresolved. V lost 2 bases and J 13 bases, leaving 17 bases between the germline ends. Germline V gene sequence: CDR1 MNHNY, CDR2 SVGAGI (reference sequence). The CDR3 runs 13 residues. The DNA of the CDR3 is TGTGCCAGCAGTTACCTTGAAACAGATTCAGCCACCTTC. Translating it yields CASSYLETDSATF.

The chain employs TRBV6-5 and TRBJ2-7, with D uncertain. There are 13 residues in the CDR3. Germline CDR1 MNHEY, CDR2 SVGAGI. Trimming took 4 bases from V and 2 from J, leaving 9 bases between them. CDR3 sequence: CASSSHHAYEQYF. CDR3 in DNA: TGTGCCAGCAGTTCTCATCACGCCTACGAGCAGTACTTC.

J is TRBJ2-1 and V is TRBV18; maybe TRBD1 (6 bases). Germline CDR1 is KGHSH and CDR2 is LQKENI. The CDR3 covers 13 residues. V lost 4 bases to trimming and J lost 13 bases, with 17 bases between them. This CDR3 reads CASSLLMGQLQFF. The CDR3 nucleotides read TGTGCCAGCTCACTCCTAATGGGACAATTACAGTTCTTC.

V gene TRBV4-1 combines with J gene TRBJ2-7; TRBD2 aligns across 12 bases. The V gene's germline CDR1 is MGHRA and CDR2 YSYEKL. V lost 4 bases, J lost 2 bases, and 3 bases stayed unmatched. There are 15 residues in the CDR3. This chain's CDR3 is CASSLLAGGTYEQYF. CDR3 DNA sequence: TGCGCCAGCAGCCTACTAGCGGGAGGAACCTACGAGCAGTACTTC.

This clone was observed a single time. This chain connects TRBV9 to TRBJ1-1, with D perhaps matching TRBD1 (6 bases). V was cut by 4 bases and J by 3 bases, with 10 bases left in between. The length of the CDR3 is 13 residues. Per germline, CDR1 SGDLS and CDR2 YYNGEE. The CDR3 sequence is CASSIRQDTEAFF. CDR3 nucleotide sequence: TGTGCCAGCAGCATCCGACAGGACACTGAAGCTTTCTTT.

In its sample, this clone was seen a few times. The J gene is TRBJ2-2, the V gene TRBV6-5, with no clear D. The CDR3 has 15 residues. From germline, CDR1 is MNHEY and CDR2 SVGAGI. Trimming shortened V by 0 bases and J by 0 bases, and 5 bases separated the two germline ends. The CDR3 spells CASSYSTTNTGELFF. The CDR3 DNA reads TGTGCCAGCAGTTACTCGACCACGAACACCGGGGAGCTGTTTTTT.